This T cell receptor (beta chain) was found in a study of OX40 agonist ivuxolimab in advanced cancers. Across the whole study: At 0.01 to 10 mg/kg, ivuxolimab was administered intravenously to patients every 2 weeks.

Only in-frame clones appear in the TCRdb table, and some are missing; sequencing was by immunoSEQ multiplex PCR. This sample has about 36,000 clones, with 65% to 85% found just once. From germline, CDR1 is SGHVS and CDR2 FQNEAQ. There are 13 residues in the CDR3. The germline V and J ends were trimmed by 5 bases and 10 bases, with 15 bases remaining between them. This TCR derives from an adult with an advanced solid tumor such as melanoma, head and neck, liver or kidney cancer. Material: CD4+ or CD8+ T cells sorted from blood, obtained in a trial of the OX40 agonist ivuxolimab. The V call is TRBV7-8, the J call TRBJ2-1; D perhaps matches TRBD2 (6 bases). CDR3 nucleotides: TGTGCCAGCAGCCCTTTTAGCGGTTGGGAGCAGTTCTTC. This gives the protein CASSPFSGWEQFF.